Here is one TCR beta chain with its context. V dropped 6 bases and J dropped 0 bases, with 17 bases sitting between them. The CDR3 runs 16 residues. The germline gives CDR1 KGHSH, CDR2 LQKENI. Original processing methods: Amplification with reference gene primers provided the estimates of nucleated cell counts. Clones were sequenced by immunoSEQ multiplex PCR, and TCRdb holds only the in-frame ones, with some missing. V, J and clone size are taken as reported in that table, and D and trimming were inferred from the DNA itself. Among about 230,000 clones listed, approximately 82% were seen once. This entry comes from a study of blood T cell repertoires in COVID-19. Background on the study: Samples taken during acute and convalescent COVID-19 were collected in the United States, Italy and Spain. T cells, B-cell-depleted T cells, or PBMCs supplied cDNA or gDNA.

The sample taken for sequencing was peripheral blood. The clonotype was recovered from a man aged 35-49 years who had recovered from COVID-19. The chain is built from TRBV18 and TRBJ1-1; no reliable D call. CDR3 loop: CASSKANSYMNTEAFF. In DNA, the CDR3 is TGTGCCAGCTCGAAAGCCAACAGCTACATGAACACTGAAGCTTTCTTT.